This entry lists 15 T cell receptor beta chains sequenced from one sample in a study of identical twins. Via MiXCR, TCRdb re-called the 5' RACE reads, giving one row per CDR3 protein. Found here are hundreds of thousands of distinct CDR3 sequences, around 9.6% of them singletons; the top ten hold about 5.5%. Sequenced sample: memory (CD45RO+) T cells sorted from blood. The receptors derive from a woman aged 18 to 35 in good health.

This clonotype has a handful of counts. The V and J genes are TRBV20-1 and TRBJ2-7; the match to TRBD2 covers 13 bases. The length of the CDR3 is 14 residues. Trimming cost V 3 bases and J 4 bases; bases outside gene matches: 3. The germline V gene has CDR1 DFQATT and CDR2 SNEGSKA (reference sequence). CDR3 sequence reads: CSARQLAGGYEQYF. The CDR3 region has the DNA TGCAGTGCTAGGCAACTAGCGGGGGGGTACGAGCAGTACTTC.

This clonotype was found many times. The chain is built from TRBV20-1 and TRBJ2-7; 11 bases map to TRBD2. Germline lookup yields CDR1 DFQATT and CDR2 SNEGSKA (reference sequence). The CDR3 length is 14 residues. The V segment lost 7 bases and the J segment 0 bases; nucleotides outside the gene matches: 5. The CDR3 is CSVGTSGTSYEQYF. DNA for the CDR3: TGCAGTGTCGGGACTAGCGGCACCTCCTACGAGCAGTACTTC.

The chain joins TRBV14 to TRBJ1-2; TRBD1 is a possible D gene (6 bases). The CDR3 is 14 residues long. V was trimmed by 4 bases and J by 1 base, leaving 10 bases between them. Germline V gene lookup returns CDR1 SGHDN and CDR2 FVKESK. This CDR3 reads CASSLIRGNYGYTF. CDR3 sequence (DNA): TGTGCCAGCAGCCTGATCAGGGGTAACTATGGCTACACCTTC.

The chain employs TRBV6-2 or TRBV6-3 and TRBJ2-7; D may be TRBD1 (7 bases). Deletions cut 9 bases from V and 6 bases from J, with 18 bases between. Germline CDR1 MNHEY, CDR2 SVGEGT. There are 13 residues in the CDR3. The CDR3 sequence: CASTDREVGEQYF. The CDR3 DNA follows: TGTGCCAGTACCGACAGGGAGGTCGGCGAGCAGTACTTC.

The chain joins TRBV7-2 to TRBJ2-7; D perhaps matches TRBD1 (6 bases). The germline V and J ends were trimmed by 4 bases and 2 bases, with 6 bases remaining between them. This CDR3 region has 12 residues. Germline-derived CDR1 and CDR2 are SGHTA and FQGNSA. CDR3 sequence reads: CASSYRAYEQYF. The CDR3, as DNA: TGTGCCAGCAGCTACAGGGCCTACGAGCAGTACTTC.

CDR3 residues: CASSWGDRSSTDTQYF. For the CDR3, the DNA is TGCGCCAGCAGCTGGGGGGACAGGTCTAGCACAGATACGCAGTATTTT. This chain uses TRBV5-1 with TRBJ2-3; 8 bases map to TRBD1. This CDR3 has 16 amino acids. The V and J ends lost 3 bases and 0 bases, in that order; junction bases with no gene match: 6. Germline lookup yields CDR1 SGHRS and CDR2 YFSETQ.

In its sample, this clonotype was seen many times. V gene TRBV11-2 combines with J gene TRBJ2-1; 16 nucleotides agree with TRBD2. Germline values: CDR1 SGHAT, CDR2 FQNNGV. The CDR3 totals 16 residues. The junction had 4 bases not matched to a gene; V was cut back by 4 bases and J by 7 bases. CDR3 sequence reads: CASSWGLAGGQNEQFF. In DNA, the CDR3 is TGTGCCAGCAGCTGGGGACTAGCGGGGGGGCAAAATGAGCAGTTCTTC.

V is TRBV4-3 and J is TRBJ1-1; D gene uncertain. Germline-derived CDR1 and CDR2 are LGHNA and YSLEER. The CDR3 spans 13 residues. V was trimmed by 0 bases and J by 2 bases, leaving 4 bases between them. The CDR3 loop reads CASSQDINTEAFF. For the CDR3, the DNA is TGCGCCAGCAGCCAAGATATAAACACTGAAGCTTTCTTT.

This clonotype was counted only a few times. The CDR3 reads CASSLAAAANYGYTF. CDR3 DNA: TGTGCCAGCAGCTTGGCGGCCGCAGCTAACTATGGCTACACCTTC. The V gene is TRBV11-3, the J gene TRBJ1-2; unclear D gene. Germline CDR1 reads SGHNT; CDR2 reads YENEEA. The CDR3 loop spans 15 amino acids. Trimming cost V 3 bases and J 0 bases, with 11 bases left between them.

The V call is TRBV7-3, the J call TRBJ1-1, with TRBD1 as a possible D gene (5 bases). This CDR3 has 14 residues. Trimming cost V 2 bases and J 6 bases, with 13 bases left between them. Germline values: CDR1 SGHTA, CDR2 FQGTGA. This CDR3 reads CASSLSGIGAEAFF. In nucleotides, the CDR3 is TGTGCCAGCAGCTTATCGGGGATAGGGGCTGAAGCTTTCTTT.

This chain connects TRBV7-2 to TRBJ2-3, with 7 positions matching TRBD2. The CDR3 spans 17 residues. V lost 1 base to trimming and J lost 6 bases; unmatched junction nucleotides: 13. Looked up from germline, CDR1 is SGHTA and CDR2 is FQGNSA. This CDR3 is CASSLERAGVVPDTQYF. CDR3 bases: TGTGCCAGCAGCTTAGAGCGGGCGGGAGTAGTTCCCGATACGCAGTATTTT.

This clonotype appeared many times. The chain links TRBV28 to TRBJ1-1, with D possibly being TRBD1 (6 bases). CDR1 is MDHEN and CDR2 is SYDVKM in the germline V gene. The CDR3 loop spans 15 amino acids. Trimming cost V 2 bases and J 4 bases, with 14 bases left between them. Written as DNA, the CDR3 is TGTGCCAGCAGTTTAGGTACCGGGGGGCGCACTGAAGCTTTCTTT. Its protein product is CASSLGTGGRTEAFF. Variable domain in full (rest from reference TRBV28 and TRBJ1-1): DVKVTQSSRYLVKRTGEKVFLECVQDMDHENMFWYRQDPGLGLRLIYFSYDVKMKEKGDIPEGYSVSREKKERFSLILESASTNQTSMYLCASSLGTGGRTEAFFGQGTRLTVV.

This clonotype was observed at least ten times. The rearrangement uses TRBV7-2 and TRBJ1-2, with D perhaps matching TRBD1 (5 bases). Per germline, CDR1 SGHTA and CDR2 FQGNSA. V was cut by 1 base and J by 3 bases, with 9 bases left in between. This CDR3 is built from 14 residues. The CDR3 here is CASSLGGEYYGYTF. The CDR3, as DNA: TGTGCCAGCAGCTTAGGAGGGGAGTACTATGGCTACACCTTC.

J is TRBJ1-1 and V is TRBV2; D unclear. Germline CDR1 is SNHLY and CDR2 is FYNNEI. The CDR3 loop spans 14 amino acids. The V gene lost 7 bases and the J gene lost 0 bases, with 12 bases spanning the gap. CDR3 sequence reads: CASISEPLNTEAFF. The CDR3 coding sequence is TGTGCCAGCATCTCAGAACCCCTGAACACTGAAGCTTTCTTT.

This clonotype was detected many times. The gene calls are TRBV27 and TRBJ2-7; 9 bases match TRBD1. Germline values: CDR1 MNHEY, CDR2 SMNVEV (reference sequence). V was clipped by 9 bases and J by 3 bases; unmatched bases: 9. The CDR3 runs to 14 residues. The DNA for the CDR3 is TGTGCCAGTCCCTCCCGGGACAGGGACTACGAGCAGTACTTC. Protein: CASPSRDRDYEQYF.